The T cell receptor beta chain described here comes from a study of cytomegalovirus exposure and HLA in healthy donors. Study-wide points: Serostatus for CMV was the only available immune exposure information. Some V segments, including TRBV6-2 and TRBV6-3, were excluded as indistinguishable. An Asian-associated ancestry cluster reportedly showed fewer N-insertions than the roughly 670-donor mean in a later analysis.

The PCR was carried out with 60 Vbeta primers and 13 Jbeta primers. The assay was immunoSEQ multiplex PCR, and TCRdb's table has in-frame clones only and misses some. The repertoire holds 65,000 or so clones, 60% to 80% seen once, with approximately 3% in the top ten. In the case of this clone: Antigen: not known.

CDR3 length: 13 amino acids. Germline CDR1 reads MNHNS; CDR2 reads SASEGT. V lost 11 bases to trimming and J lost 3 bases; unmatched junction nucleotides: 8. Sequenced material: PBMCs. The sequence was collected from a man younger than 40 in good health and CMV-seronegative. V and J are TRBV6-1 and TRBJ2-7; 9 bases map to TRBD2. CDR3 coding DNA: TGTGCCGGTTCGGCTAGCGGGGACTACGAGCAGTACTTC. Translating it yields CAGSASGDYEQYF.